In this sample, the clone carrying this T cell receptor beta chain turned up a few times. Its antigen is unidentified. As the method for making TCR beta libraries, quantitative 5'-RACE with molecular barcodes was used. One entry per CDR3 protein results from TCRdb running MiXCR on the 5' RACE reads. The sample shows some 140,000 distinct CDR3 sequences, approximately 17% of them seen only once. The data were obtained in a study of CD8 T cells in ankylosing spondylitis. Study-level results: Before this, some motif variants had been reported in reactive arthritis synovial fluid and blood. Seven or eight highly homologous variants made up a TCR beta motif, and this motif appeared characteristic of ankylosing spondylitis blood.

CDR1 is SEHNR, CDR2 FQNEAQ, per germline (reference sequence). V lost 1 base and J lost 2, with 9 bases in between. This CDR3 region has 16 residues. Input material: blood, either unsorted or a sorted T cell fraction (not recorded which). This receptor was obtained from a male donor with ankylosing spondylitis. This sequence joins TRBV7-9 and TRBJ2-6; weak D call: TRBD1 (5 bases). CDR3 amino acids: CASSLEIGAGANVLTF. The CDR3 bases are TGTGCCAGCAGCTTAGAAATAGGGGCTGGGGCCAACGTCCTGACTTTC.